This TCR beta chain emerged from a study of CD8+ T cells in alopecia areata. TCR sequencing used cDNA made by reverse transcription of extracted RNA. Some clones are missing from TCRdb's copy, which holds only in-frame ones; the method was immunoSEQ multiplex PCR. The sample carries some 150,000 clones, approximately 85% recorded once. This clone was seen only a few times. The treatment was: oral pan-JAK inhibitor, 5-10 mg twice daily. This specimen was CD8+ T cells sorted from blood, taken at week 4, from a patient treated with tofacitinib. The receptor's source is a human donor with alopecia areata.

CDR3 sequence reads: CASSISSAPTGELFF. CDR3 nucleotide sequence: TGTGCCAGCAGTATAAGTAGCGCCCCCACCGGGGAGCTGTTTTTT. This sequence joins TRBV7-9 and TRBJ2-2; D might be TRBD2 (5 bases). Germline CDR1 reads SEHNR; CDR2 reads FQNEAQ (reference sequence). V was cut by 6 bases and J by 4 bases, with 15 bases left in between. The CDR3 consists of 15 residues.